This section outlines one T cell receptor (beta chain) sequence together with its context. The protocol was immunoSEQ multiplex PCR, while the TCRdb copy is restricted to in-frame clones and leaves out a portion. Here the sample spans 120,000 or so clones, roughly 91% being singletons. The data stem from a study of blood T cell repertoires in COVID-19. V dropped 4 bases and J dropped 9; count of bases not matched to a gene: 6. The CDR3 has 14 amino acids. Germline V gene data show CDR1 as SQVTM and CDR2 as ANQGSEA. The source is a human donor in a cohort sampled during active COVID-19. The gene calls are TRBV29-1 and TRBJ2-1; TRBD2 agrees at 13 bases. Sequenced input: peripheral blood. The CDR3 DNA reads as TGCAGCGTTGGCGGGACTAGCGGGATTGTTGAGCAGTTCTTC. This gives the protein CSVGGTSGIVEQFF.